This TCR beta chain is from a study of T cell responses to AZD1222 COVID-19 vaccine. Sequencing used immunoSEQ multiplex PCR; TCRdb keeps in-frame clones, though not all of them. The table lists around 45,000 clones, around 80% of them singletons. The CDR3 extends over 12 amino acids. Trimming left V 0 bases short and J 7 bases short, with 3 bases between. Germline V CDR1 and CDR2: LGHDT, YNNKEL (reference sequence). The starting material was peripheral blood, obtained 28 days after the second dose of the MenACWY control vaccine. This receptor was identified in an adult who received the MenACWY meningococcal vaccine as a control. The chain links TRBV3-1 (or the pseudogene TRBV3-2) to TRBJ2-2; no clear D gene. DNA for the CDR3: TGTGCCAGCAGCCAAGAGAGCGGGGAGCTGTTTTTT. Translating it yields CASSQESGELFF.